The 10 T cell receptor beta chains presented below share a single source sample, sequenced in a study of T cell changes during pregnancy in multiple sclerosis. Profiled with immunoSEQ multiplex PCR; TCRdb holds only in-frame clones, not every one. The sample has roughly 38,000 clones, more than 75% seen once. The sample consisted of CD4+ T cells from peripheral blood mononuclear cells, taken in the second trimester of pregnancy. Receptors were obtained from a female donor in good health, enrolled as a control in a pregnancy study.

V gene TRBV4-2 combines with J gene TRBJ1-3; D remains ambiguous. Germline loops: CDR1 LGHNA, CDR2 YNFKEQ. The length of the CDR3 is 15 residues. V lost 0 bases and J lost 0, with 6 bases in between. The CDR3 DNA sequence: TGTGCCAGCAGCCAAGATGAGAGCTCTGGAAACACCATATATTTT. Its protein product is CASSQDESSGNTIYF.

The chain carries TRBV18 and TRBJ2-1; D perhaps matches TRBD2 (5 bases). This CDR3 comprises 16 residues. Trimming removed 3 bases at V and 0 bases at J, with 12 bases between. Germline values: CDR1 KGHSH, CDR2 LQKENI. CDR3 DNA: TGTGCCAGCTCACCCCCCCATACTAGCTCCTACAATGAGCAGTTCTTC. Translating gives CASSPPHTSSYNEQFF.

This chain links TRBV4-2 with TRBJ2-3; TRBD2 matches at 11 bases. The germline CDR1 and CDR2 sequences are LGHNA and YNFKEQ. V shed 0 bases, J shed 7 bases, and the junction held 15 bases outside the gene matches. The CDR3 is 19 residues long. CDR3 nucleotide sequence: TGTGCCAGCAGCCAAGATTTAGGTGGTCTAGCGGGGGGCGGGAATACGCAGTATTTT. Encoded protein: CASSQDLGGLAGGGNTQYF.

The J gene is TRBJ1-1, the V gene TRBV6-6; D unresolved. The CDR3 has 11 amino acids. V lost 8 bases and J lost 3, with 7 bases in between. CDR1 and CDR2 from the germline V gene are MNHNY and SVGAGI (reference sequence). The CDR3 region is CASGRDTEAFF. Here the CDR3 DNA reads TGTGCCAGCGGCCGGGACACTGAAGCTTTCTTT.

The chain recombines TRBV5-1 with TRBJ2-7, with D tentatively TRBD1 (6 bases). This CDR3 is built from 16 residues. V was shortened by 1 base and J by 0 bases, with 14 bases between the two germline ends. Germline lookup yields CDR1 SGHRS and CDR2 YFSETQ. The CDR3 protein is CASSLLGGQSSYEQYF. The CDR3 DNA sequence: TGCGCCAGCAGCTTGCTCGGCGGACAGTCCTCCTACGAGCAGTACTTC. The entire variable domain, with the rest obtained from reference TRBV5-1 and TRBJ2-7, is as follows: KAGVTQTPRYLIKTRGQQVTLSCSPISGHRSVSWYQQTPGQGLQFLFEYFSETQRNKGNFPGRFSGRQFSNSRSEMNVSTLELGDSALYLCASSLLGGQSSYEQYFGPGTRLTVT.

J is TRBJ2-1 and V is TRBV30, with a possible D match to TRBD1 (6 bases). The CDR3 is 14 residues long. CDR1 and CDR2 (germline): GTSNPN, SVGIG (reference sequence). The ends were cut back, 0 bases at V and 9 bases at J, with 15 bases in the middle. Written as DNA, the CDR3 is TGTGCCTGGAGTGTACGCTTGGGGGCCGCTGAGCAGTTCTTC. It codes for CAWSVRLGAAEQFF.

The chain links TRBV7-3 to TRBJ2-1; 9 positions match TRBD2. The CDR3 runs to 15 residues. Germline V lookup: CDR1 SGHTA, CDR2 FQGTGA. Trimming at V came to 2 bases and at J to 8 bases, leaving 7 bases not matched to a gene. Written as DNA, the CDR3 is TGTGCCAGCAGCTTAGGTAGCGGGGGCTGGGATGAGCAGTTCTTC. It encodes CASSLGSGGWDEQFF. Variable domain in full (rest from reference TRBV7-3 and TRBJ2-1): GAGVSQTPSNKVTEKGKYVELRCDPISGHTALYWYRQSLGQGPEFLIYFQGTGAADDSGLPNDRFFAVRPEGSVSTLKIQRTERGDSAVYLCASSLGSGGWDEQFFGPGTRLTVL.

This sequence joins TRBV27 and TRBJ2-3; possible D gene TRBD2, 6 bases. Trimming took 0 bases from V and 4 from J, leaving 17 bases between them. Germline values: CDR1 MNHEY, CDR2 SMNVEV (reference sequence). This CDR3 is built from 17 residues. CDR3 DNA sequence: TGTGCCAGCAGTTTATCCCTGGAGGAGGGCCTCGCAGATACGCAGTATTTT. Amino acids: CASSLSLEEGLADTQYF.

The V call is TRBV25-1, the J call TRBJ2-5; TRBD2 is a possible D gene (7 bases). V shed 3 bases and J shed 6 bases, with 14 bases lying between them. Per the germline V gene, CDR1 is MGHDK and CDR2 is SYGVNS. The CDR3 contains 14 residues. CDR3 protein: CASSEAGAGKTQYF. DNA for the CDR3: TGTGCCAGCAGTGAGGCGGGGGCCGGGAAGACCCAGTACTTC.

The chain is built from TRBV5-1 and TRBJ2-2; D not certain. Germline V gene data show CDR1 as SGHRS and CDR2 as YFSETQ. The CDR3 is 14 residues long. The V gene lost 3 bases and the J gene lost 2 bases, with 8 bases spanning the gap. The CDR3: CASSSFINTGELFF. CDR3 in DNA: TGCGCCAGCAGCTCCTTTATTAACACCGGGGAGCTGTTTTTT.